This paragraph reports one T cell receptor beta chain. The sample comes from a study of technical replicates of blood from four donors. The assay was immunoSEQ multiplex PCR, and TCRdb's table has in-frame clones only and misses some. Of about 80,000 clones listed, about 95% were seen once; the top ten hold less than 0.4%. Germline CDR1 is LNHNV and CDR2 is YYDKDF (reference sequence). V lost 3 bases and J 1 base, leaving 10 bases between the germline ends. This CDR3 has 14 amino acids. The sample was T cells isolated from PBMCs. The chain has TRBV15 and TRBJ2-7; D perhaps matches TRBD2 (6 bases). The TCR sequence derives from a human donor in good health. CDR3 DNA sequence: TGTGCCACCAGCAGTAGCGGCCCTTCCTACGAGCAGTACTTC. Translation gives CATSSSGPSYEQYF.